Here is one T cell receptor (beta chain) with its context. Antigen: not known. Each CDR3 protein gets one entry after TCRdb re-called the reads with MiXCR. The sample holds some 350,000 distinct CDR3 sequences, nearly 35% seen once. The source of the sample is a study of T cell repertoires in cytomegalovirus infection. Whole-study context: CMV infection plus the matching HLA type was flagged by public TCR beta signatures.

The sequencing here drew on cultured PBMCs, taken from culture after CMV antigen stimulation. The origin of this receptor is a human donor in good health (CMV status not recorded). Some clones in this sample may be carry-over from other donors' samples.

The CDR3 sequence is CASSQDPPSGSSGELFF. CDR3 nucleotide sequence: TGCGCCAGCAGCCAAGATCCTCCTAGCGGGAGCTCCGGGGAGCTGTTTTTT. The V call is TRBV4-3, the J call TRBJ2-2; TRBD2 matches 10 bases. After removal of 0 bases from V and 6 bases from J, the junction contained 7 bases not matched to a gene. The CDR3 contains 17 residues. Germline lookup yields CDR1 LGHNA and CDR2 YSLEER.